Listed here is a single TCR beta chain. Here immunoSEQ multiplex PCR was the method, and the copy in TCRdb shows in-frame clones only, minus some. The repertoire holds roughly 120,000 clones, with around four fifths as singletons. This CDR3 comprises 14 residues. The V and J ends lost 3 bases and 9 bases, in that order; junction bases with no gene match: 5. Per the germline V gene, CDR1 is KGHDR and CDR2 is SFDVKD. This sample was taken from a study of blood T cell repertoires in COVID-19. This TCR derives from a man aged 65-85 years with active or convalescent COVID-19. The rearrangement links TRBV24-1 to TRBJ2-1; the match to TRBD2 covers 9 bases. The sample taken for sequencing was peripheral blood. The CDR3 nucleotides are TGTGCCACCAGTGATAGGCGGGAGGGCGGTGAGCAGTTCTTC. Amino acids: CATSDRREGGEQFF.